Listed below are T cell receptor beta chains from one sample, sequenced in a study of OX40 agonist ivuxolimab in advanced cancers. Measured with immunoSEQ multiplex PCR; TCRdb has only the in-frame clones, and not every one. Among around 34,000 clones listed, roughly 85% were seen once. Sample: CD4+ or CD8+ T cells sorted from blood, taken in a trial of the OX40 agonist ivuxolimab. These receptors came from an adult with an advanced solid tumor such as melanoma, head and neck, liver or kidney cancer. CDR3s include the opening cysteine and the closing phenylalanine or tryptophan. The order of the fields is clone size, V gene, D gene, J gene, CDR3 DNA, CDR3 protein. A D gene is named only where the DNA matches it firmly. Size values are once, few and many counts, or a class for expanded clones, and some rows have none.

size: -; V: TRBV13; D: -; J: TRBJ1-4; DNA: TGTGCCAGCAGCCTCGGGACAAACCATGAAAAACTGTTTTTT; CDR3: CASSLGTNHEKLFF
size: few; V: TRBV6-5; D: TRBD1; J: TRBJ2-7; DNA: TGTGCCACCCTTGGGACAGTAACCTACGAGCAGTACTTC; CDR3: CATLGTVTYEQYF
size: -; V: TRBV28; D: -; J: TRBJ2-3; DNA: TGTGCCAGCAGCAAGGGAAATACGCAGTATTTT; CDR3: CASSKGNTQYF
size: -; V: TRBV7-3; D: TRBD1; J: TRBJ2-5; DNA: TGTGCCAGCAGCACACAGGGGCAAGAGACCCAGTACTTC; CDR3: CASSTQGQETQYF
size: once; V: TRBV19; D: -; J: TRBJ2-2; DNA: TGTGCCAGTAGTATGGGTGTAGGAATCGGGGCAACCGGGGAGCTGTTTTTT; CDR3: CASSMGVGIGATGELFF
size: once; V: TRBV14; D: -; J: TRBJ1-2; DNA: TGTGCCAGCAGCCAGAAATTGGACAATGGCTACACCTTC; CDR3: CASSQKLDNGYTF
size: -; V: TRBV11-2; D: -; J: TRBJ2-4; DNA: TGTGCCAGCAGCTTAGATGTTTATGGGGGGATCGCCAAAAACATTCAGTACTTC; CDR3: CASSLDVYGGIAKNIQYF
size: -; V: TRBV11-3; D: -; J: TRBJ2-1; DNA: TGTGCCAGCAGCTGGGACGGGACGGGAAATGAGCAGTTCTTC; CDR3: CASSWDGTGNEQFF
size: -; V: TRBV4-1; D: -; J: TRBJ1-4; DNA: TGCGCCAGCAGCATATTACAGGGTTCGGAAAAACTGTTTTTT; CDR3: CASSILQGSEKLFF
size: -; V: TRBV6-5; D: -; J: TRBJ2-6; DNA: TGTGCCAGCAGTTACTCAGGGTCTGGGGCCAACGTCCTGACTTTC; CDR3: CASSYSGSGANVLTF
size: -; V: TRBV15; D: -; J: TRBJ1-4; DNA: TGTGCCACCAGCAGATACAGGGCCCCTAATGAAAAACTGTTTTTT; CDR3: CATSRYRAPNEKLFF
size: -; V: TRBV7-2; D: -; J: TRBJ1-5; DNA: TGTGCCAGCAGCTTAGTGCTTCGGCCAGCCGCGACCCAGCATTTT; CDR3: CASSLVLRPAATQHF
size: -; V: TRBV5-1; D: -; J: TRBJ2-7; DNA: TGCGCCAGCAGCTTGGATGGGTTAAACCTTTACGAGCAGTACTTC; CDR3: CASSLDGLNLYEQYF
size: -; V: TRBV27; D: -; J: TRBJ1-1; DNA: TGTGCCAGCAGTTTATCGTGGAACACTGAAGCTTTCTTT; CDR3: CASSLSWNTEAFF
size: medium-sized; V: TRBV28; D: -; J: TRBJ2-7; DNA: TGTGCCAGCAAAAGTACCGGGACCTACGAGCAGTACTTC; CDR3: CASKSTGTYEQYF
size: -; V: TRBV5-1; D: TRBD1; J: TRBJ2-7; DNA: TGCGCCAGCAGCAACCAGGGGGCCCACGAGCAGTACTTC; CDR3: CASSNQGAHEQYF
size: -; V: TRBV7-2; D: -; J: TRBJ2-1; DNA: TGTGCCAGCAGTCAGGCAACAGGGAATGAGCAGTTCTTC; CDR3: CASSQATGNEQFF
size: -; V: TRBV11-3; D: -; J: TRBJ2-1; DNA: TGTGCCAGCAGCTCAAGTTCCTACAATGAGCAGTTCTTC; CDR3: CASSSSSYNEQFF
size: -; V: TRBV28; D: -; J: TRBJ2-5; DNA: TGTGCCAGCAGTTTAGGGGCTAGCTGGGAGCAGTACTTC; CDR3: CASSLGASWEQYF
size: -; V: TRBV5-1; D: TRBD2; J: TRBJ2-7; DNA: TGCGCCAGCAGCTTGGAAAGGTGGGAGGGGAACTACGAGCAGTACTTC; CDR3: CASSLERWEGNYEQYF
size: -; V: TRBV4-1; D: -; J: TRBJ2-3; DNA: TGCGCCAGCAGCCTCAAGGGCACAGATACGCAGTATTTT; CDR3: CASSLKGTDTQYF
size: -; V: TRBV27; D: -; J: TRBJ1-1; DNA: TGTGCCAGCAGTTTAAGGCAGGGAAGAATTGCTGAAGCTTTCTTT; CDR3: CASSLRQGRIAEAFF
size: -; V: TRBV5-1; D: -; J: TRBJ2-1; DNA: TGCGCCAGCAGCTTGGGGTTCGGGCAGGGTGAGCAGTTCTTC; CDR3: CASSLGFGQGEQFF
size: -; V: TRBV27; D: TRBD1; J: TRBJ2-1; DNA: TGTGCCAGCAGTCTCACAGGGGGTGAGCAGTTCTTC; CDR3: CASSLTGGEQFF
size: -; V: TRBV27; D: -; J: TRBJ2-7; DNA: TGTGCCAGCACCACTCTATCGGGACTTAACTACTACGAGCAGTACTTC; CDR3: CASTTLSGLNYYEQYF
size: -; V: TRBV7-9; D: -; J: TRBJ1-1; DNA: TGTGCCAGCAGCTTTATTTCCACTGAAGCTTTCTTT; CDR3: CASSFISTEAFF
size: -; V: TRBV18; D: TRBD2; J: TRBJ2-1; DNA: TGTGCCAGCTCACCCCGGGAGGGGGTTTACAATGAGCAGTTCTTC; CDR3: CASSPREGVYNEQFF
size: -; V: TRBV7-9; D: -; J: TRBJ2-1; DNA: TGTGCCAGCAGCGGAGCGGAGCGGGCAGGTTCCTACAATGAGCAGTTCTTC; CDR3: CASSGAERAGSYNEQFF
size: -; V: TRBV11-1; D: -; J: TRBJ2-4; DNA: TGTGCCAGCAGCTTGGGACCCGGGACTCTCTCGTACTTC; CDR3: CASSLGPGTLSYF
size: once; V: TRBV2; D: TRBD2; J: TRBJ2-5; DNA: TGTGCCAGCCTGGGACTAGGGGTCGGAGAGACCCAGTACTTC; CDR3: CASLGLGVGETQYF
size: -; V: TRBV19; D: TRBD2; J: TRBJ2-7; DNA: TGTGCCAGTAGTATTGGGGAGGGGGAGCAGTACTTC; CDR3: CASSIGEGEQYF
size: -; V: TRBV27; D: TRBD1; J: TRBJ2-5; DNA: TGTGCCAGCAGTCCCTGGACAGGGAAAGAGACCCAGTACTTC; CDR3: CASSPWTGKETQYF
size: many; V: TRBV7-9; D: TRBD2; J: TRBJ2-7; DNA: TGTGCCAGCAGCCCCGGGACTATCGACACCGAGCAGTACTTC; CDR3: CASSPGTIDTEQYF
size: -; V: TRBV29-1; D: -; J: TRBJ2-1; DNA: TGCAGCGCAAGCTTGAATGAGCAGTTCTTC; CDR3: CSASLNEQFF
size: -; V: TRBV27; D: -; J: TRBJ2-1; DNA: TGTGCCAGCAGTTTTGGCAATGAGCAGTTCTTC; CDR3: CASSFGNEQFF
size: -; V: TRBV6-1; D: TRBD1; J: TRBJ1-1; DNA: TGTGCCAGCAGTGAAGAAGAGGACAGGGCCACTGAAGCTTTCTTT; CDR3: CASSEEEDRATEAFF
size: -; V: TRBV27; D: TRBD1; J: TRBJ2-3; DNA: TGTGCCAGCAGTCTAACGACAGGGATTACTAGCACAGATACGCAGTATTTT; CDR3: CASSLTTGITSTDTQYF
size: -; V: TRBV6-1; D: TRBD1; J: TRBJ1-1; DNA: TGTGCCAGCAGTTCCTCAGGGGGGACTGAAGCTTTCTTT; CDR3: CASSSSGGTEAFF
size: -; V: TRBV7-2; D: -; J: TRBJ2-3; DNA: TGTGCCAGCAGCTTAGTTGGGGGCACAGATACGCAGTATTTT; CDR3: CASSLVGGTDTQYF
size: -; V: TRBV10-3; D: TRBD1; J: TRBJ2-1; DNA: TGTGCCATCAGTGAAACCTCTTGGACAGGGGGTACGAATGAGCAGTTCTTC; CDR3: CAISETSWTGGTNEQFF
size: -; V: TRBV11-1; D: TRBD1; J: TRBJ1-5; DNA: TGTGCCAGCAGCTCCAGGGGGAATGGTCAGCCCCAGCATTTT; CDR3: CASSSRGNGQPQHF
size: -; V: TRBV4-2; D: TRBD2; J: TRBJ2-7; DNA: TGTGCCAGCGGGACTAGCGGGACCTACGAGCAGTACTTC; CDR3: CASGTSGTYEQYF
size: -; V: TRBV5-4; D: -; J: TRBJ2-6; DNA: TGTGCCAGCAGCCCCATTATCTCTGGGGCCAACGTCCTGACTTTC; CDR3: CASSPIISGANVLTF
size: few; V: TRBV29-1; D: TRBD2; J: TRBJ2-1; DNA: TGCAGCGTTGTTTTAGCGGGGGGACCCAATGAGCAGTTCTTC; CDR3: CSVVLAGGPNEQFF
size: -; V: TRBV5-1; D: TRBD2; J: TRBJ2-1; DNA: TGCGCCAGCAGCCCTAGCGGGGCGTACAATGAGCAGTTCTTC; CDR3: CASSPSGAYNEQFF
size: -; V: TRBV27; D: TRBD2; J: TRBJ2-7; DNA: TGTGCCAGCAGATACTCGGGACTAGCGGGAGCATACGAGCAGTACTTC; CDR3: CASRYSGLAGAYEQYF
size: -; V: TRBV6-1; D: -; J: TRBJ1-5; DNA: TGTGCCAGCAGTGAAATGGGGTTCGGCAATCAGCCCCAGCATTTT; CDR3: CASSEMGFGNQPQHF
size: -; V: TRBV6-5; D: TRBD1; J: TRBJ1-1; DNA: TGTGCCAGCAGTTACTCGATGGCAGGGGGGGAAGCTTTCTTT; CDR3: CASSYSMAGGEAFF